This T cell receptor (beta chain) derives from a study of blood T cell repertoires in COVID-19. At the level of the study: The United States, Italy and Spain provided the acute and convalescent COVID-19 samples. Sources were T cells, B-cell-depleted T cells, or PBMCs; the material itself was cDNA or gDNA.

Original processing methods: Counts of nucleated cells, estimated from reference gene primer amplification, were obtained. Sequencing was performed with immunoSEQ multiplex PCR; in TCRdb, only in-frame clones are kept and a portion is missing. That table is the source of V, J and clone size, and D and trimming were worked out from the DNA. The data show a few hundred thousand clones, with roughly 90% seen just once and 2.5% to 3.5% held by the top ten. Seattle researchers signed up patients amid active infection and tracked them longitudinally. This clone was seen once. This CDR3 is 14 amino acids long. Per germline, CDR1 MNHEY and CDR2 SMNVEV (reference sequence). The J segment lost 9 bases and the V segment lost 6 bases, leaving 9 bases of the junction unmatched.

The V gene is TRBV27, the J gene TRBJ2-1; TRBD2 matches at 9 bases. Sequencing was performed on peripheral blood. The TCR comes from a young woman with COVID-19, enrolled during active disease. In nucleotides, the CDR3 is TGTGCCAGCAGCGACGGGCTAGCGGGACGTGAGCAGTTCTTC. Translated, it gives CASSDGLAGREQFF.